Presented here are 20 T cell receptor beta chains from one specimen sequenced in a study of beta chain features in type 1 diabetes. General observations from the study: Type 1 diabetes patients had TCRB CDR3s that were shorter (moderately but significantly so) in all four CD4+ subsets.

Investigators reverse transcribed all isolated RNA, so they sequenced expressed TCRB transcripts. The protocol was immunoSEQ multiplex PCR, while the TCRdb copy is restricted to in-frame clones and leaves out a portion. The table includes roughly 730,000 clones, around 15% detected once. No antigen has been identified for these receptors. The sequencing input was naive CD4+ T cells from blood. These receptors were taken from a man aged 18 to 30 with type 1 diabetes.

This clone was counted only a few times. The V call is TRBV7-9, the J call TRBJ1-1; D remains ambiguous. This CDR3 is 14 amino acids long. Germline assignment: CDR1 SEHNR and CDR2 FQNEAQ (reference sequence). Between the trimmed V and J ends, which lost 1 base and 4 bases, there was a span of 10 bases. The CDR3 DNA reads TGTGCCAGCAGCTTAGACGCGGGTAGCACTGAAGCTTTCTTT. It translates to CASSLDAGSTEAFF.

There are a few counts of this clone. The V gene is TRBV29-1, the J gene TRBJ1-2; D is uncertain. This CDR3 spans 15 amino acids. The V gene lost 3 bases and the J gene lost 5 bases, with 19 bases spanning the gap. CDR1 is SQVTM, CDR2 ANQGSEA, per germline. CDR3 bases: TGCAGCGTTGAGGCCGTTAATGTGGGAGTGTATGGCTACACCTTC. Its translation is CSVEAVNVGVYGYTF.

This clone was recorded a few times. The chain combines TRBV7-2 with TRBJ1-2; D perhaps matches TRBD1 (5 bases). Between the trimmed V and J ends, which lost 4 bases and 5 bases, there was a span of 14 bases. The CDR3 extends over 14 amino acids. Germline V gene data show CDR1 as SGHTA and CDR2 as FQGNSA. Here the CDR3 DNA reads TGTGCCAGCAGCTCTCCGGGACGTCCGTATGGCTACACCTTC. Translation: CASSSPGRPYGYTF.

This clone was counted only a few times. The J gene is TRBJ2-1, the V gene TRBV9; the D is unclear. The ends were cut back, 2 bases at V and 9 bases at J, with 9 bases in the middle. This CDR3 comprises 12 residues. The germline V gene has CDR1 SGDLS and CDR2 YYNGEE. The CDR3 nucleotides read TGTGCCAGCAGCGTTGAAGCTGGTGAGCAGTTCTTC. The encoded protein is CASSVEAGEQFF.

This clone was detected a few times. V and J are TRBV18 and TRBJ1-2; perhaps TRBD1 as D (5 bases). In germline, CDR1 is KGHSH, CDR2 LQKENI. The CDR3 totals 15 residues. Between the trimmed V and J ends, which lost 3 bases and 5 bases, there was a span of 16 bases. This CDR3 reads CASSPDGAGGYGYTF. DNA of the CDR3: TGTGCCAGCTCACCCGACGGGGCCGGTGGGTATGGCTACACCTTC.

This chain links TRBV7-9 with TRBJ1-2; weak D call: TRBD1 (5 bases). The CDR3 runs 13 residues. Germline CDR1 is SEHNR and CDR2 is FQNEAQ (reference sequence). V lost 7 bases and J 4 bases, leaving 13 bases between the germline ends. The DNA of the CDR3 is TGTGCCAGCACCGGGACCTCGGGCTATGGCTACACCTTC. Amino acid sequence: CASTGTSGYGYTF.

This clone was seen only a few times. The chain couples TRBV15 to TRBJ2-7; weak D call: TRBD2 (5 bases). The germline gives CDR1 LNHNV, CDR2 YYDKDF (reference sequence). The CDR3 extends over 13 amino acids. Trimming removed 9 bases from V and 1 base from J, with 13 bases in between. CDR3 sequence: CATSGVRSYEQYF. DNA for the CDR3: TGTGCCACTTCCGGGGTTCGGTCCTACGAGCAGTACTTC.

In this sample, this clone turned up a few times. V and J are TRBV30 and TRBJ1-6, with D possibly TRBD1 on 5 matching bases. Trimming cost V 0 bases and J 5 bases, with 11 bases left between them. Germline CDR1 is GTSNPN and CDR2 is SVGIG (reference sequence). The CDR3 loop spans 15 amino acids. The CDR3 loop reads CAWSVAGTNNSPLHF. The CDR3 DNA reads as TGTGCCTGGAGTGTAGCCGGGACCAATAATTCACCCCTCCACTTT.

The chain carries TRBV27 and TRBJ2-3, with 10 bases identical to TRBD1. Germline V lookup: CDR1 MNHEY, CDR2 SMNVEV (reference sequence). The CDR3 is 15 amino acids. Trimming removed 5 bases from V and 3 bases from J; junction bases left unmatched: 5. CDR3 protein: CASSPVGQGTDTQYF. CDR3 DNA: TGTGCCAGCAGTCCGGTGGGACAGGGGACAGATACGCAGTATTTT.

The chain carries TRBV20-1 and TRBJ1-6; D gene unclear. The CDR3 spans 11 residues. From germline, CDR1 is DFQATT and CDR2 SNEGSKA (reference sequence). Deletions cut 6 bases from V and 10 bases from J, with 10 bases between. CDR3 coding DNA: TGCAGTGCCCGAAAAGGCTCACCCCTCCACTTT. Residues: CSARKGSPLHF.

The CDR3 loop reads CASSPPLAADTQYF. CDR3 in DNA: TGTGCCAGCAGCCCACCGCTAGCGGCAGATACGCAGTATTTT. The rearrangement uses TRBV6-1 and TRBJ2-3; TRBD2 matches at 7 bases. The V gene's germline CDR1 is MNHNS and CDR2 SASEGT. The CDR3 is 14 amino acids. The junction had 7 bases not matched to a gene; V was cut back by 6 bases and J by 4 bases.

This clone was counted between two and nine times. This same CDR3 is encoded by further DNA sequences in the sample. The rearrangement uses TRBV7-2 and TRBJ1-1, with TRBD1 matching over 8 bases. With 0 bases clipped from V and 2 bases from J, the junction kept 2 bases outside the gene matches. The CDR3 consists of 15 residues. Germline CDR1 reads SGHTA; CDR2 reads FQGNSA. CDR3 sequence (DNA): TGTGCCAGCAGCTTAGCGGGACAGGTTAACACTGAAGCTTTCTTT. It encodes CASSLAGQVNTEAFF.

This clone was seen more than once but under ten times. The chain links TRBV5-1 to TRBJ2-1, with 9 bases lining up with TRBD2. V trimming: 1 base; J trimming: 1 base; junction bases outside the gene matches: 9. Germline CDR1 SGHRS, CDR2 YFSETQ. This CDR3 is 18 amino acids long. The CDR3 loop is CASSLFSGGAKSYNEQFF. As DNA, the CDR3 is TGCGCCAGCAGCTTGTTTAGCGGGGGAGCGAAATCCTACAATGAGCAGTTCTTC. The full variable domain, rest sourced from reference TRBV5-1 and TRBJ2-1, is KAGVTQTPRYLIKTRGQQVTLSCSPISGHRSVSWYQQTPGQGLQFLFEYFSETQRNKGNFPGRFSGRQFSNSRSEMNVSTLELGDSALYLCASSLFSGGAKSYNEQFFGPGTRLTVL.

This chain connects TRBV30 to TRBJ1-5; TRBD1 might be the D (5 bases). The V end lost 2 bases, the J end lost 6 bases, and 11 bases lay between the germline ends. The CDR3 extends over 13 amino acids. Germline V lookup: CDR1 GTSNPN, CDR2 SVGIG (reference sequence). The CDR3 loop is CAWSPDSSQPQHF. CDR3 DNA sequence: TGTGCCTGGAGTCCCGACAGTTCTCAGCCCCAGCATTTT.

The gene calls are TRBV28 and TRBJ1-4, with a weak D call TRBD1 (6 bases). The germline gives CDR1 MDHEN, CDR2 SYDVKM. The CDR3 runs to 15 residues. The germline V and J ends were trimmed by 5 bases and 7 bases, with 17 bases remaining between them. CDR3 nucleotides: TGTGCCAGCAGTCCTCCACAGGGAGGGACTGAAAAACTGTTTTTT. Protein: CASSPPQGGTEKLFF.

The rearrangement links TRBV29-1 to TRBJ1-2; weak D call: TRBD1 (5 bases). Germline CDR1 SQVTM, CDR2 ANQGSEA. The V and J ends lost 3 bases and 8 bases respectively, with 25 bases between them. The CDR3 extends over 16 amino acids. CDR3 nucleotide sequence: TGCAGCGTTGAGGGGGTCCGCGGACCCTGGCCAGCGGGCTACACCTTC. Its translation is CSVEGVRGPWPAGYTF.

The genes are TRBV4-1 and TRBJ1-6; D remains ambiguous. In germline, CDR1 is MGHRA, CDR2 YSYEKL. The CDR3 has 13 amino acids. Trimming cost V 0 bases and J 14 bases, with 11 bases left between them. In DNA form, the CDR3 reads TGCGCCAGCAGCCAAGATACAGATCTCACCCTCCACTTT. This codes for CASSQDTDLTLHF.

This clone showed up just a few times. V is TRBV7-9 and J is TRBJ1-2, with D uncertain. The CDR3 spans 17 residues. V dropped 0 bases and J dropped 2 bases, with 16 bases sitting between them. Germline V CDR1 and CDR2: SEHNR, FQNEAQ (reference sequence). CDR3 loop: CASSLAQASENNYGYTF. Here the CDR3 DNA reads TGTGCCAGCAGCTTAGCTCAGGCATCAGAGAACAACTATGGCTACACCTTC.

A word on this clone: Relative to the germline gene, one junction end is altered; a read error may explain this. The chain has TRBV5-1 and TRBJ2-7, with 10 bases fitting TRBD2. The CDR3 contains 11 residues. Per the germline V gene, CDR1 is SGHRS and CDR2 is YFSETQ. CDR3 in amino acids: CASSSGLAVNF. DNA of the CDR3: TGCGCCAGCAGCTCCGGACTAGCGGTCAACTTC.

V usage is TRBV19 and J usage is TRBJ1-5, with 7 bases identical to TRBD1. The CDR3 is 13 residues long. Germline trimming cut 8 bases from V and 11 bases from J; bases unmatched to any gene: 12. Germline loops: CDR1 LNHDA, CDR2 SQIVND (reference sequence). The CDR3 bases are TGTGCCAGTCTGAGGACAGGAGGGCATGCCCAGCATTTT. It is translated as CASLRTGGHAQHF.